This T cell receptor beta chain was sequenced in a study of shared clonotypes between healthy human individuals. There are a few counts of this clone. V was clipped by 6 bases and J by 10 bases; unmatched bases: 4. CDR1 and CDR2 (germline): LNHDA, SQIVND (reference sequence). The CDR3 is 13 residues long. Naive CD8 cells comprised CD45RO-negative, CCR7-positively selected cells, excluding terminally differentiated effector memory CD45RA+ cells. The protocol was immunoSEQ multiplex PCR, while the TCRdb copy is restricted to in-frame clones and leaves out a portion. Among millions of clones listed, about 95% were seen once.

This clonotype was sampled from a man between 18 and 29 years old in good health. The chain has TRBV19 and TRBJ1-6; 9 positions agree with TRBD1. The sample consisted of naive CD8+ T cells sorted from blood. CDR3 amino acids: CASSTGGGSPLHF. The DNA for the CDR3 is TGTGCCAGTAGCACAGGGGGCGGCTCACCCCTCCACTTT. Full variable domain (rest looked up from reference TRBV19 and TRBJ1-6): DGGITQSPKYLFRKEGQNVTLSCEQNLNHDAMYWYRQDPGQGLRLIYYSQIVNDFQKGDIAEGYSVSREKKESFPLTVTSAQKNPTAFYLCASSTGGGSPLHFGNGTRLTVT.